These T cell receptor beta chains were read from a single sample in a study of monozygotic twins with inflammatory bowel disease. With the 5' RACE reads reprocessed, TCRdb shows one record per CDR3 protein and no DNA. The repertoire table contains roughly 200,000 distinct CDR3 sequences. Specimen: blood. The receptors come from a human donor with ulcerative colitis or Crohn's disease, or a healthy co-twin of an affected twin (not recorded which). The CDR3 runs from the conserved cysteine through the conserved F or W.

CASSHLMASGGVADNEQFF,TRBJ2-1,TRBV3-1
CASSLGGSSNQPQHF,TRBJ1-5,TRBV5-1
CAISDGLAGSYEQYF,TRBJ2-7,TRBV10-3
CASSPGPTTGYEQYF,TRBJ2-7,TRBV19
CASSPGPTAAGNTIYF,TRBJ1-3,TRBV7-9
CASSFGSIYEQYF,TRBJ2-7,TRBV7-9
CASSEPDRALYNEQFF,TRBJ2-1,TRBV25-1
CASSQEGQGGTEAFF,TRBJ1-1,TRBV14
CASSVTYEQYF,TRBJ2-7,TRBV25-1
CASSVRGGYEQYF,TRBJ2-7,TRBV5-6
CASSSGVKAQNTQYF,TRBJ2-3,TRBV27
CASSILPGQGTYGYTF,TRBJ1-2,TRBV19
CASSRPTGNSYNEQFF,TRBJ2-1,TRBV7-9
CASSLVKHTEAFF,TRBJ1-1,TRBV5-1
CASSVEVGEQFF,TRBJ2-1,TRBV19
CASSEYGSGYEQYF,TRBJ2-7,TRBV25-1
CASSLPGRGYTF,TRBJ1-2,TRBV7-2
CSGLAGVNNEQFF,TRBJ2-1,TRBV29-1
CASSLGSRDPGYTF,TRBJ1-2,TRBV11-3
CASSIGSQTDTQYF,TRBJ2-3,TRBV18
CASSLASQGNTEAFF,TRBJ1-1,TRBV7-9
CASSRSPTGEIYEQYF,TRBJ2-7,TRBV3-1
CATSSNLWATSGPYNEQFF,TRBJ2-1,TRBV15
CASSGGLAGNEQFF,TRBJ2-1,TRBV5-1
CASSLGGIEQFF,TRBJ2-1,TRBV5-1
CASSSRELLYGYTF,TRBJ1-2,TRBV7-9
CASRGPGHNEKLFF,TRBJ1-4,TRBV6-1
CASSQLNYEQYF,TRBJ2-7,TRBV16
CASSPSQGGSGANVLTF,TRBJ2-6,TRBV18
CASSFIAGGVDTGELFF,TRBJ2-2,TRBV27
CSARGGNEQFF,TRBJ2-1,TRBV20-1
CASSLDRGNEKLFF,TRBJ1-4,TRBV11-2
CATSDSLSYEQYF,TRBJ2-7,TRBV24-1
CASSREGGRETQYF,TRBJ2-5,TRBV18
CASSPRGGLGIETQYF,TRBJ2-5,TRBV5-1
CASRGIGEAFF,TRBJ1-1,TRBV30
CASSGGVGAPYEQYF,TRBJ2-7,TRBV7-6
CSVATSATQYF,TRBJ2-3,TRBV29-1
CSARIDLLGEAFF,TRBJ1-1,TRBV20-1
CATSRVLTYYEQYF,TRBJ2-7,TRBV15